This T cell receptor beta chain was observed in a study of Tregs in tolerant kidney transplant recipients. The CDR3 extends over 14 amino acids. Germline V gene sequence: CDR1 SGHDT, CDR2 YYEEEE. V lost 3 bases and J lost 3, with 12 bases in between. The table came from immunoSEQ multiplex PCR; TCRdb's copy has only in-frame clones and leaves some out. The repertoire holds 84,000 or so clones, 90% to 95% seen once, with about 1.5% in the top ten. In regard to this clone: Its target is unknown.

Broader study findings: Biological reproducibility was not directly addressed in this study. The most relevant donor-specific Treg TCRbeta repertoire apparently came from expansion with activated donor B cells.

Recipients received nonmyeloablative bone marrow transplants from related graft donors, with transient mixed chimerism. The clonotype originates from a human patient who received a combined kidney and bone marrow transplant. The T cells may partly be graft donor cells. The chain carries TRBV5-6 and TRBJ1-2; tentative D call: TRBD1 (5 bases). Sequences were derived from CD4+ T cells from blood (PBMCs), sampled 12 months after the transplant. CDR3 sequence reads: CASSWTRTYYGYTF. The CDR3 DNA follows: TGTGCCAGCAGCTGGACACGGACCTACTATGGCTACACCTTC.